A selection of T cell receptor beta chains follows, all from one sample in a study of cytotoxic CD8 clonotypes in ibrutinib-treated CLL. The assay was immunoSEQ multiplex PCR, and TCRdb's table has in-frame clones only and misses some. In the table there are roughly 200,000 clones, about four fifths of which are singletons. Sequences were derived from PBMCs, sampled after 12 months of ibrutinib treatment. These receptors all stem from a human donor with chronic lymphocytic leukemia. CDR3s include the opening cysteine and the closing phenylalanine or tryptophan.

TRBJ2-2	TRBV6-6	CASRVGEGELFF
TRBJ2-2	TRBV7-6	CASSPRRGGNTGELFF
TRBJ2-7	TRBV27	CASRRQGGYEQYF
TRBJ2-7	TRBV11-2	CASSLREVSYEQYF
TRBJ2-7	TRBV18	CASSWDLAGPPYEQYF
TRBJ2-4	TRBV19	CASSMDGQILAKNIQYF
TRBJ1-4	TRBV5-1	CASSLAQATNEKLFF
TRBJ1-5	TRBV19	CASRQGFNQPQHF
TRBJ2-7	TRBV6-5	CASSYADSVGSYEQYF
TRBJ1-1	TRBV6-1	CASSPGGQAHEAFF
TRBJ2-2	TRBV5-1	CASSLDRGSGELFF
TRBJ1-5	TRBV19	CASSTDRGPGPQHF
TRBJ2-1	TRBV7-6	CASSPEGRGYNEQFF
TRBJ2-1	TRBV7-8	CASSFTGVQYNEQFF
TRBJ1-1	TRBV7-9	CASSLDMNTEAFF
TRBJ1-1	TRBV19	CASSISLNTEAFF
TRBJ1-2	TRBV6-5	CASRYDRTYGYTF
TRBJ1-1	TRBV10-3	CAISGPTGLTEAFF
TRBJ2-1	TRBV19	CASSPSGGYSEQFF
TRBJ2-3	TRBV9	CASMRGGITDTQYF
TRBJ1-2	TRBV6-5	CASRRHGQGSYGYTF
TRBJ1-1	TRBV2	CASRQRTGGTEAFF
TRBJ2-7	TRBV27	CASSFGRSYEQYF
TRBJ2-1	TRBV10-2	CASSGPPRSGVSNEQFF
TRBJ2-1	TRBV9	CASTVEEFGGNEQFF
TRBJ1-2	TRBV7-2	CASSLLSYGYTF
TRBJ2-7	TRBV19	CASSLAGTSGSLYF
TRBJ2-7	TRBV6-5	CASSRSGTHFYEQYF
TRBJ2-2	TRBV15	CATSRDLAGTAGSTGELFF
TRBJ2-7	TRBV13	CASSLWGNEQYF
TRBJ1-1	TRBV25-1	CASTDVGLNTEAFF
TRBJ1-1	TRBV25-1	CASTQGTGLAFF
TRBJ2-3	TRBV7-9	CASSPGTYYTQYF
TRBJ1-5	TRBV2	CASTDGTPGQPQHF
TRBJ2-6	TRBV2	CASRGLRTGANVLTF
TRBJ1-4	TRBV19	CASSIRKTTNEKLFF
TRBJ2-1	TRBV6-5	CASSYLRGYNEQFF
TRBJ1-1	TRBV6-4	CATQTTRQLNIVGTEAFF
TRBJ2-7	TRBV10-1	CASKADSGSYEQYF
TRBJ2-3	TRBV20-1	CSAGGIETQYF
TRBJ2-1	TRBV10-3	CAIRAGGLDNEQFF
TRBJ1-2	TRBV2	CASRPGGGTYGYTF
TRBJ2-3	TRBV19	CASSIEGLAADTQYF
TRBJ2-5	TRBV28	CASTLAGARETQYF
TRBJ2-2	TRBV25-1	CASSESGYGELFF
TRBJ1-5	TRBV6-1	CASSRQGYNQPQHF
TRBJ2-1	TRBV6-1	CASSARTVSYNEQFF
TRBJ2-7	TRBV7-9	CASSTQQGSYEQYF
TRBJ2-1	TRBV6-1	CASSAPRDRGLYNEQFF
TRBJ2-6	TRBV19	CASTDSGANVLTF
TRBJ1-1	TRBV10-2	CASSERLSGAFF
TRBJ1-5	TRBV6-5	CASSPLMGGNQPQHF
TRBJ1-2	TRBV2	CASRLQGTNYGYTF
TRBJ2-7	TRBV25-1	CASSVTGTYEQYF
TRBJ1-5	TRBV7-9	CASSLGQGGYQPQHF